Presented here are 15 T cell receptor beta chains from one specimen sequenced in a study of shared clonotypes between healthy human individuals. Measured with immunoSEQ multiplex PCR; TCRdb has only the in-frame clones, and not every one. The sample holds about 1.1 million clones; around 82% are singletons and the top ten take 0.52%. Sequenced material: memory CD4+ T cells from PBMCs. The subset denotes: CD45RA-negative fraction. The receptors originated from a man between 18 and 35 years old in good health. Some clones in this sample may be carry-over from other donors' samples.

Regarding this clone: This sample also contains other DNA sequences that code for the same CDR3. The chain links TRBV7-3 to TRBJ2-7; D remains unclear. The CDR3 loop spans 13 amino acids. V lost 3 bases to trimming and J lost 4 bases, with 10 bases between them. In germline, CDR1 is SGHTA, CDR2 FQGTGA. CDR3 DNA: TGTGCCAGCAGCTTGAACGGTGGTTACGAGCAGTACTTC. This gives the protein CASSLNGGYEQYF.

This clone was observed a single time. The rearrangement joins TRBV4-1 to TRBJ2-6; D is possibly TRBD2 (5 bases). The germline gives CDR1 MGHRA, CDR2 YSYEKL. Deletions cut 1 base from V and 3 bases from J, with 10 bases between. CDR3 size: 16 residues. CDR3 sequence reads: CASSQVTGVGANVLTF. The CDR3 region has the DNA TGCGCCAGCAGCCAAGTCACCGGGGTTGGGGCCAACGTCCTGACTTTC.

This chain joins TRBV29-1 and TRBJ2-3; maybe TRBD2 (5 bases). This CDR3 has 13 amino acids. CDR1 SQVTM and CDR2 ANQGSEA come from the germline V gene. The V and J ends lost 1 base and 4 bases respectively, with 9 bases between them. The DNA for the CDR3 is TGCAGCGTTGAAGTGGGGAGTGCAGATACGCAGTATTTT. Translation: CSVEVGSADTQYF.

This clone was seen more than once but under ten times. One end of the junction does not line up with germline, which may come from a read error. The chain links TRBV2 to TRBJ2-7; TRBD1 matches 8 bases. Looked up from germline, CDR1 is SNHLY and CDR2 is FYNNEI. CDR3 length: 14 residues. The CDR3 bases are TGTGCCAGCAGTGAAGCGAGAGGACAGGGTCGTTTACACTTC. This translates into CASSEARGQGRLHF.

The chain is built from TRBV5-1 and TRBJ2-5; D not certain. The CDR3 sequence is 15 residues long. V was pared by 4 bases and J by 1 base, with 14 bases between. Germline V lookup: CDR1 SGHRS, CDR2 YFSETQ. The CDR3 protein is CASSQLGQLQETQYF. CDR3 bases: TGCGCCAGCAGCCAACTCGGTCAGCTCCAAGAGACCCAGTACTTC.

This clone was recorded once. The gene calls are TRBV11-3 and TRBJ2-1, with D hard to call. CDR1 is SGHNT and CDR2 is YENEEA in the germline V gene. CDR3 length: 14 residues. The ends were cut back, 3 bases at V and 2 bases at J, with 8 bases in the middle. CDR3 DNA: TGTGCCAGCAGCTTCGGAGCAGCCTACAATGAGCAGTTCTTC. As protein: CASSFGAAYNEQFF.

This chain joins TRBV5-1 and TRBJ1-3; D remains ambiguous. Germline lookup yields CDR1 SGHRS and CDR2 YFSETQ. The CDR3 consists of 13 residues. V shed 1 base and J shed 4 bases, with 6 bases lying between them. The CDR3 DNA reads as TGCGCCAGCAGCTTGTGGGTGGGAAACACCATATATTTT. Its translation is CASSLWVGNTIYF.

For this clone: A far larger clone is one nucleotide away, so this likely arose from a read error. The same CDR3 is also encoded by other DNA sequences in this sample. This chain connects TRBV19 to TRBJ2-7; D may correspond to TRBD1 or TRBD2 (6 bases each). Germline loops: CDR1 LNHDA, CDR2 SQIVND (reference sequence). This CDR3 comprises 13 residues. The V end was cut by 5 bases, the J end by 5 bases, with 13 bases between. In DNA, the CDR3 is TGTGCCAGTAGTTTACGGGGGCCCCACGAGCAGTACTTC. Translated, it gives CASSLRGPHEQYF. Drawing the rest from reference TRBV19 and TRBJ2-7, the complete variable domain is DGGITQSPKYLFRKEGQNVTLSCEQNLNHDAMYWYRQDPGQGLRLIYYSQIVNDFQKGDIAEGYSVSREKKESFPLTVTSAQKNPTAFYLCASSLRGPHEQYFGPGTRLTVT.

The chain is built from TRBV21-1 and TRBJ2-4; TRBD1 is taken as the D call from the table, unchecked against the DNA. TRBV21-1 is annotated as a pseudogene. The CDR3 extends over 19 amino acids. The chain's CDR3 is CASSHLIGGTGETKNIQYF. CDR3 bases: TGTGCCAGCAGCCATTTGATCGGGGGGACAGGGGAAACCAAAAACATTCAGTACTTC.

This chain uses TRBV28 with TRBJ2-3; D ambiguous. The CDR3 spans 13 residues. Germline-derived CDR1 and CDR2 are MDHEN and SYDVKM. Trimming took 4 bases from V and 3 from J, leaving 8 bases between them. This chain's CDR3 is CASSSPATDTQYF. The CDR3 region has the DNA TGTGCCAGCAGTTCCCCGGCAACAGATACGCAGTATTTT.

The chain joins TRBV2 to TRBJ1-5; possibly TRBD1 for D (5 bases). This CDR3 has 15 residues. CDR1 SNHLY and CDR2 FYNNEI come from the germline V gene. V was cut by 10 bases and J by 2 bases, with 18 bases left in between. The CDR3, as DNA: TGTGCCACCACGTCGCAGGGTTACGGCAATCAGCCCCAGCATTTT. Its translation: CATTSQGYGNQPQHF.

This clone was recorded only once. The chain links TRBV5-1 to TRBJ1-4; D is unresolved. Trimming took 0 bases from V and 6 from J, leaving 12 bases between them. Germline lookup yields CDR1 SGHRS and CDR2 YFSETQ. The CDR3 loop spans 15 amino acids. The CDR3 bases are TGCGCCAGCAGCTTGGTTCGGGGAGTCGATGAAAAACTGTTTTTT. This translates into CASSLVRGVDEKLFF.

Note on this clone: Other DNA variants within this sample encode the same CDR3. The CDR3 region is CASSPRQGVYEQYF. CDR3 DNA sequence: TGTGCCAGCAGCCCCAGACAGGGGGTCTACGAGCAGTACTTC. The chain joins TRBV6-5 to TRBJ2-7; 9 bases agree with TRBD1. The germline V gene has CDR1 MNHEY and CDR2 SVGAGI. Germline trimming cut 6 bases from V and 3 bases from J; bases unmatched to any gene: 6. CDR3 length: 14 amino acids.

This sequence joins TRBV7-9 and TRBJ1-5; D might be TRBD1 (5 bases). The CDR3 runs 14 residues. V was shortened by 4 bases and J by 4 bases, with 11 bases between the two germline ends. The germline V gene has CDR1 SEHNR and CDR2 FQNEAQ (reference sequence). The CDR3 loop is CASSSGAANQPQHF. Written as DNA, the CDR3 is TGTGCCAGCAGCTCCGGGGCCGCTAATCAGCCCCAGCATTTT.

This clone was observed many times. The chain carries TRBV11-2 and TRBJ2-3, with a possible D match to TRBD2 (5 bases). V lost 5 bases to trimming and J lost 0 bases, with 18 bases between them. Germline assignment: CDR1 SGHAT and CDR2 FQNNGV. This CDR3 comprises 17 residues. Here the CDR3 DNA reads TGTGCCAGCAGCCGAGGGCGCGTCCGATCTAGCACAGATACGCAGTATTTT. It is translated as CASSRGRVRSSTDTQYF.